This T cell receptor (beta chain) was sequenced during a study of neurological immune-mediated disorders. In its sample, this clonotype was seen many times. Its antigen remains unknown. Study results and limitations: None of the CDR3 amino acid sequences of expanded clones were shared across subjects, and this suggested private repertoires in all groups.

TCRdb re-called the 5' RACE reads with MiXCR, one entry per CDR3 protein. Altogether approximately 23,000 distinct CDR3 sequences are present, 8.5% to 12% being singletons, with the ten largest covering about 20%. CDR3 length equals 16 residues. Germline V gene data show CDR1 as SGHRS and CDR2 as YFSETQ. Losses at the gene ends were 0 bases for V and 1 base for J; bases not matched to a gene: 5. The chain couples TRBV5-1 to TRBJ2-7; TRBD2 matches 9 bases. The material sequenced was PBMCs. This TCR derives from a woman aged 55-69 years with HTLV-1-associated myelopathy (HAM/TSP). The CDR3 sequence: CASSLAGSGGSYEQYF. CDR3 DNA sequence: TGCGCCAGCAGCTTGGCTGGTAGCGGGGGATCCTACGAGCAGTACTTC.